This TCR beta chain is drawn from a study of cytomegalovirus exposure and HLA in healthy donors. General study points: Immune exposure data for these donors was limited to CMV serostatus. In a later analysis, an Asian-associated ancestry cluster reportedly showed fewer N-insertions than the roughly 700-donor mean.

This PCR relied on a set of 60 Vbeta primers and 13 Jbeta primers. In the original analysis: Approximately 12 million of the approximately 80 million unique TCR beta chains counted in a later analysis were shared. Sequenced by immunoSEQ multiplex PCR; TCRdb stores in-frame clones only, minus some. V, J and clone size derive from that table, while D and trimming were established from the DNA sequence. The data contain about 200,000 clones, approximately 80% of them seen just once; the ten biggest clones take up approximately 0.22%. This CDR3 is 16 amino acids long. V shed 3 bases and J shed 3 bases, with 14 bases lying between them. The germline V gene encodes CDR1 LNHDA and CDR2 SQIVND (reference sequence). This clone appeared a few times. What it binds is unknown.

The V gene is TRBV19, the J gene TRBJ2-2; D possibly corresponds to TRBD1 (6 bases). This clonotype was sampled from a girl aged 2-10 years in good health and CMV-seronegative. Source material: PBMCs. CDR3 DNA: TGTGCCAGTAGTATTCCCGGGACATTATACACCGGGGAGCTGTTTTTT. Its protein product is CASSIPGTLYTGELFF.